Each of the 23 T cell receptor beta chains below was sequenced from the same sample in a study of PD-1 blockade in classical Hodgkin lymphoma. Relapses following autologous stem cell transplantation were seen in all patients, with brentuximab vedotin exposure varying. Some clones are missing from TCRdb's copy, which holds only in-frame ones; the method was immunoSEQ multiplex PCR. The sample includes 90,000 to 100,000 clones, roughly 92% seen only once; the top ten take about 2.5%. The specimen comprised peripheral blood mononuclear cells (PBMCs), sampled at baseline. All receptors derive from a human donor with classical Hodgkin lymphoma.

The rearrangement links TRBV28 to TRBJ2-7, with D unresolved. CDR1 and CDR2 (germline): MDHEN, SYDVKM. V lost 4 bases and J lost 2, with 9 bases in between. The CDR3 spans 13 residues. This chain's CDR3 is CASSSARPYEQYF. The CDR3 DNA sequence: TGTGCCAGCAGTTCTGCCAGGCCCTACGAGCAGTACTTC.

The CDR3 is CASSIDPGADTQYF. In DNA form, the CDR3 reads TGTGCCAGCAGCATCGACCCGGGCGCAGATACGCAGTATTTT. V is TRBV7-9 and J is TRBJ2-3; D is ambiguous. The CDR3 has 14 amino acids. The germline V gene has CDR1 SEHNR and CDR2 FQNEAQ (reference sequence). V was trimmed by 5 bases and J by 4 bases, leaving 13 bases between them.

The gene calls are TRBV4-1 and TRBJ2-1; possible D gene TRBD2, 5 bases. The germline CDR1 and CDR2 sequences are MGHRA and YSYEKL. The length of the CDR3 is 15 residues. The ends were cut back, 1 base at V and 5 bases at J, with 12 bases in the middle. CDR3 region: CASSQVSGKDNEQFF. The CDR3 DNA follows: TGCGCCAGCAGCCAAGTGAGCGGAAAGGACAATGAGCAGTTCTTC.

The CDR3 nucleotides read TGTGCCAGCAGCTTCCCCCCGTTGTTGAGGGTAAAAGGGTATGGCTACACCTTC. This encodes CASSFPPLLRVKGYGYTF. The chain combines TRBV7-9 with TRBJ1-2; the D is unclear. CDR1 and CDR2 from the germline V gene are SEHNR and FQNEAQ (reference sequence). The germline V and J ends were trimmed by 3 bases and 5 bases, with 25 bases remaining between them. The length of the CDR3 is 18 residues. Variable domain in full (rest from reference TRBV7-9 and TRBJ1-2): DTGVSQNPRHKITKRGQNVTFRCDPISEHNRLYWYRQTLGQGPEFLTYFQNEAQLEKSRLLSDRFSAERPKGSFSTLEIQRTEQGDSAMYLCASSFPPLLRVKGYGYTFGSGTRLTVV.

This clone was seen just once. The chain joins TRBV11-2 to TRBJ1-2, with 8 bases matching TRBD1. The CDR3 consists of 14 residues. The ends lost 1 base at V and 8 bases at J; junction bases unmatched: 6. The germline V gene encodes CDR1 SGHAT and CDR2 FQNNGV. The CDR3 bases are TGTGCCAGCAGCTTAGCCGGACAGGGCGGCGGCTACACCTTC. As protein: CASSLAGQGGGYTF.

This clone was observed once. The chain uses TRBV11-2 and TRBJ1-5; the match to TRBD1 covers 9 bases. The length of the CDR3 is 15 residues. Looked up from germline, CDR1 is SGHAT and CDR2 is FQNNGV. V shed 4 bases and J 7 bases; nucleotides not matched to a gene: 8. The CDR3 region has the DNA TGTGCCAGCAGCTCGGGACAGGGCCTCTGGCAGCCCCAGCATTTT. Amino acids: CASSSGQGLWQPQHF.

The rearrangement uses TRBV5-6 and TRBJ2-2; D not resolved. CDR3 size: 15 residues. V was shortened by 0 bases and J by 7 bases, with 13 bases between the two germline ends. Germline CDR1 and CDR2: SGHDT and YYEEEE. CDR3 in DNA: TGTGCCAGCAGCTTGGTGGGCGTAGTGGTCGGGGAGCTGTTTTTT. Translated, it gives CASSLVGVVVGELFF.

This chain uses TRBV23-1 with TRBJ1-3, with a tentative D call TRBD1 (5 bases). TRBV23-1 is designated an ORF whose function remains uncertain. With 0 bases removed from V and 4 bases from J, the gap between germline ends came to 10 bases. This CDR3 contains 15 residues. In nucleotides, the CDR3 is TGCGCCAGCAGTCAATCGTGGGGGTCGGGAAACACCATATATTTT. It is translated as CASSQSWGSGNTIYF.

The V and J genes are TRBV6-6 and TRBJ1-1; TRBD1 is a possible D gene (6 bases). The ends were cut back, 0 bases at V and 6 bases at J, with 11 bases in the middle. From germline, CDR1 is MNHNY and CDR2 SVGAGI (reference sequence). This CDR3 has 14 residues. The CDR3 loop reads CASSYSGAGAEAFF. CDR3 nucleotides: TGTGCCAGCAGTTACTCTGGGGCAGGGGCTGAAGCTTTCTTT.

The V call is TRBV19, the J call TRBJ1-2; TRBD1 might be the D (6 bases). The V gene's germline CDR1 is LNHDA and CDR2 SQIVND (reference sequence). With 3 bases removed from V and 5 bases from J, the gap between germline ends came to 16 bases. This CDR3 comprises 15 residues. The CDR3 nucleotides read TGTGCCAGTAGTATTTGGACAGAACAAAAATATGGCTACACCTTC. The encoded protein is CASSIWTEQKYGYTF. The variable domain in full, completed from reference TRBV19 and TRBJ1-2, reads DGGITQSPKYLFRKEGQNVTLSCEQNLNHDAMYWYRQDPGQGLRLIYYSQIVNDFQKGDIAEGYSVSREKKESFPLTVTSAQKNPTAFYLCASSIWTEQKYGYTFGSGTRLTVV.

V is TRBV10-3 and J is TRBJ2-7, with TRBD1 matching 8 bases. Germline CDR1 is ENHRY and CDR2 is SYGVKD. J lost 2 bases, V lost 4 bases, and 7 bases had no gene match. The CDR3 has 15 residues. CDR3 loop: CAISGVTGAPYEQYF. The CDR3 DNA is TGTGCCATCAGTGGAGTGACAGGGGCCCCCTACGAGCAGTACTTC.

The gene calls are TRBV27 and TRBJ2-3, with D perhaps matching TRBD2 (6 bases). The CDR3 is 17 residues long. The germline V and J ends were trimmed by 6 bases and 0 bases, with 19 bases remaining between them. Germline V lookup: CDR1 MNHEY, CDR2 SMNVEV (reference sequence). CDR3 residues: CASRAYGGEVSTDTQYF. The CDR3 DNA sequence: TGTGCCAGCAGGGCCTACGGGGGTGAGGTGAGCACAGATACGCAGTATTTT.

The rearrangement uses TRBV19 and TRBJ2-2; tentatively, D is TRBD2 (6 bases). Germline V lookup: CDR1 LNHDA, CDR2 SQIVND (reference sequence). This CDR3 has 16 amino acids. Deletions cut 6 bases from V and 2 bases from J, with 16 bases between. The CDR3: CASSGEAGFNTGELFF. In nucleotides, the CDR3 is TGTGCCAGTAGCGGGGAGGCGGGATTCAACACCGGGGAGCTGTTTTTT.

This clone was seen a handful of times. J is TRBJ2-3 and V is TRBV6-1; TRBD1 aligns across 12 bases. V shed 7 bases and J 9 bases; nucleotides not matched to a gene: 8. The CDR3 contains 14 residues. Germline CDR1 is MNHNS and CDR2 is SASEGT. CDR3 amino acids: CASTWDRGRRTQYF. CDR3 nucleotide sequence: TGTGCCAGCACCTGGGACAGGGGGCGGCGGACGCAGTATTTT.

J is TRBJ2-1 and V is TRBV5-1; no definite D call. Germline-derived CDR1 and CDR2 are SGHRS and YFSETQ. Trimming cost V 1 base and J 10 bases, with 15 bases left between them. The CDR3 spans 14 residues. CDR3 nucleotide sequence: TGCGCCAGCAGCTTGAACACAATGAGGTTCGAGCAGTTCTTC. Protein: CASSLNTMRFEQFF.

Only one count was recorded for this clone. The V and J genes are TRBV12-5 and TRBJ2-3; D is unclear. This CDR3 region has 17 residues. Per the germline V gene, CDR1 is LGHNT and CDR2 is FRNRAP. V gave up 0 bases and J gave up 6 bases, with 19 bases separating them. The chain's CDR3 is CASGLVPRKDPRDTQYF. CDR3 sequence (DNA): TGTGCTAGTGGTTTGGTACCGCGTAAGGACCCCCGGGATACGCAGTATTTT.

The chain carries TRBV9 and TRBJ1-2; D is uncertain. The CDR3 sequence is 12 residues long. CDR1 SGDLS and CDR2 YYNGEE come from the germline V gene. With 3 bases removed from V and 1 base from J, the gap between germline ends came to 4 bases. As DNA, the CDR3 is TGTGCCAGCAGCGGAGGTAACTATGGCTACACCTTC. Translation gives CASSGGNYGYTF.

The chain links TRBV28 to TRBJ2-7; D is uncertain. Germline CDR1 MDHEN, CDR2 SYDVKM. This CDR3 region has 14 residues. The CDR3 DNA follows: TGTGCAATACTTAACCCCGGGCCTATCTACGAGCAGTACTTC. Translation: CAILNPGPIYEQYF.

V and J are TRBV6-1 and TRBJ2-6; D remains ambiguous. This CDR3 contains 16 residues. V shed 4 bases and J shed 0 bases, with 10 bases lying between them. Germline V gives CDR1 MNHNS, CDR2 SASEGT. The CDR3, as DNA: TGTGCCAGCAGTGCGGCCGTTCACTCTGGGGCCAACGTCCTGACTTTC. This codes for CASSAAVHSGANVLTF.

The chain employs TRBV19 and TRBJ1-5; perhaps TRBD1 as D (6 bases). Deletions cut 0 bases from V and 5 bases from J, with 17 bases between. The CDR3 runs to 17 residues. Germline V lookup: CDR1 LNHDA, CDR2 SQIVND (reference sequence). The CDR3 loop is CASSIDPGTLRDQPQHF. CDR3 nucleotides: TGTGCCAGTAGTATAGATCCCGGGACATTAAGGGATCAGCCCCAGCATTTT. The full variable domain, completed using reference TRBV19 and TRBJ1-5, is DGGITQSPKYLFRKEGQNVTLSCEQNLNHDAMYWYRQDPGQGLRLIYYSQIVNDFQKGDIAEGYSVSREKKESFPLTVTSAQKNPTAFYLCASSIDPGTLRDQPQHFGDGTRLSIL.

The count of this clone is one. The chain links TRBV29-1 to TRBJ2-1, with D maybe TRBD2 (6 bases). V gave up 4 bases and J gave up 6 bases, with 13 bases separating them. Per the germline V gene, CDR1 is SQVTM and CDR2 is ANQGSEA. The CDR3 is 13 amino acids. Here the CDR3 reads CSVGSGGGNEQFF. Written as DNA, the CDR3 is TGCAGCGTTGGTAGCGGAGGCGGCAATGAGCAGTTCTTC.

The chain carries TRBV11-2 and TRBJ2-3; perhaps TRBD1 as D (6 bases). Germline V gene data show CDR1 as SGHAT and CDR2 as FQNNGV. The CDR3 has 18 amino acids. Between the trimmed V and J ends, which lost 2 bases and 4 bases, there was a span of 22 bases. CDR3: CASSLPTTGIGMADTQYF. The CDR3 DNA reads TGTGCCAGCAGCTTACCGACCACAGGGATTGGTATGGCAGATACGCAGTATTTT.

The CDR3 is CASSRQGSYNSPLHF. The CDR3 coding sequence is TGTGCCAGCAGTCGACAGGGTTCCTATAATTCACCCCTCCACTTT. The chain recombines TRBV2 with TRBJ1-6; TRBD1 matches 7 bases. This CDR3 is 15 amino acids long. After removal of 5 bases from V and 1 base from J, the junction contained 2 bases not matched to a gene. In germline, CDR1 is SNHLY, CDR2 FYNNEI.